This TCR beta chain was sequenced in a study of CD8 T cells in Susac syndrome. This clonotype was detected once. The CDR3 runs 14 residues. V gave up 2 bases and J gave up 3 bases, with 11 bases separating them. The germline CDR1 and CDR2 sequences are DFQATT and SNEGSKA (reference sequence). Reverse transcription of roughly 0.5 to 1 ug RNA was carried out with random hexamers. MiXCR was run by TCRdb on the immunoSEQ multiplex PCR reads, yielding one entry per CDR3 protein. Here the sample spans over 150,000 distinct CDR3 sequences, 93% being singletons. Sequenced sample: CD4+ T cells from PBMCs. This chain joins TRBV20-1 and TRBJ2-1; a weak D match, TRBD2 (6 bases). The clonotype comes from a human donor with multiple sclerosis. CDR3 sequence (DNA): TGCAGTGCTAGACACCCTAGCGTCTACAATGAGCAGTTCTTC. Encoded protein: CSARHPSVYNEQFF.